This is a list of T cell receptor beta chains from one sample in a study of control samples from healthy donors and cancer patients. Repertoires were generated with immunoSEQ multiplex PCR, while TCRdb's copy carries only in-frame clones and drops some. The data contain about 170,000 clones, 90% to 95% of them singletons. Sequencing was done on a sample of blood. All receptors come from a woman aged 25 to 39 in good health. Each CDR3 is given with its conserved first and last residue. D genes are given only for firm matches. Clone size is given for some rows only: seen once, a few or many times, or a class if the clone is expanded.

DNA,CDR3,length,size,D,V,J
TGCGCCAGCAGCCAAAGCGCTGGGGCCAACGTCCTGACTTTC,CASSQSAGANVLTF,14,.,.,TRBV4-3,TRBJ2-6
TGTGCCAGCAGGGACACGGCCCAGGAGACCCAGTACTTC,CASRDTAQETQYF,13,.,.,TRBV6-5,TRBJ2-5
TGCGCCAGCAGCGAACAGGGGACCACCGGGGAGCTGTTTTTT,CASSEQGTTGELFF,14,.,TRBD1,TRBV5-1,TRBJ2-2
TGTGCCAGCTCACCACCGGGCGAGACTGAAGCTTTCTTT,CASSPPGETEAFF,13,.,.,TRBV18,TRBJ1-1
TGTGCCAGCAGCAAAGGGGAGGGTTTAGCCAAAAACATTCAGTACTTC,CASSKGEGLAKNIQYF,16,.,.,TRBV21-1,TRBJ2-4
TGTGCCAGCAGTCGCGAGAACACCGGGGAGCTGTTTTTT,CASSRENTGELFF,13,.,.,TRBV6-4,TRBJ2-2
TGTGCCAGCTCACCAACAGGAAATTCACCCCTCCACTTT,CASSPTGNSPLHF,13,.,.,TRBV18,TRBJ1-6
TGCGCCAGCACCAGGACAGGAAACTCCTACGAGCAGTACTTC,CASTRTGNSYEQYF,14,.,TRBD1,TRBV10-2,TRBJ2-7
TGCAGCGTTGCAGTAGCGGGAACCACAGATACGCAGTATTTT,CSVAVAGTTDTQYF,14,.,TRBD2,TRBV29-1,TRBJ2-3
TGCAGTGCTATCTCTGGAAACACCATATATTTT,CSAISGNTIYF,11,.,.,TRBV20-1,TRBJ1-3
TGTGCCAGCAGCTTAGTGGGGGAGGCTTTCTTT,CASSLVGEAFF,11,.,.,TRBV7-9,TRBJ1-1
TGTGCCAGCAGCCACATATGGCCTGGGGCCAACGTCCTGACTTTC,CASSHIWPGANVLTF,15,.,.,TRBV14,TRBJ2-6
TGCGCCAGCAGCTTGATGGCAGGGCCCAATTCACCCCTCCACTTT,CASSLMAGPNSPLHF,15,.,.,TRBV5-1,TRBJ1-6
TGCGCCAGCAGCCTAGGGAAGGGGTATAATTCACCCCTCCACTTT,CASSLGKGYNSPLHF,15,.,.,TRBV5-1,TRBJ1-6
TGTGCCAGCTCACCAGGACAGGGCTCTGGAAACACCATATATTTT,CASSPGQGSGNTIYF,15,few,TRBD1,TRBV18,TRBJ1-3
TGTGCCAGCAGCCTCCCGGGACTCCGCTACAATGAGCAGTTCTTC,CASSLPGLRYNEQFF,15,.,.,TRBV14,TRBJ2-1
TGTGCCAGCAGTTTTAGGGGGAGGGCCTACGAGCAGTACTTC,CASSFRGRAYEQYF,14,.,.,TRBV28,TRBJ2-7
TGTGCCAGCAGCTTGGGACGGTCCACCGGGGAGCTGTTTTTT,CASSLGRSTGELFF,14,.,.,TRBV7-3,TRBJ2-2